Here is one T cell receptor (beta chain) with its context. Its cognate antigen is unknown. The PCR was carried out with 60 Vbeta primers and 13 Jbeta primers. Here immunoSEQ multiplex PCR was the method, and the copy in TCRdb shows in-frame clones only, minus some. The sample includes around 110,000 clones, around 62% seen only once; the top ten take roughly 9.7%. CDR3 size: 16 residues. V was clipped by 4 bases and J by 7 bases; unmatched bases: 11. Per the germline V gene, CDR1 is LNHDA and CDR2 is SQIVND (reference sequence). These data belong to a study of cytomegalovirus exposure and HLA in healthy donors. At the level of the study: Earlier results showed 117 million unique TCR beta sequences derived from 150 million to 200 million T cells. The study placed 80% to 90% of its approximately 430 genotyped donors in the Caucasian-associated ancestry cluster. Study-level points and caveats: A few V segments could not be told apart, such as TRBV6-2 and TRBV6-3, and were left out.

The sample comprised PBMCs. The clonotype comes from a woman between 40 and 50 years old in good health and CMV-seropositive. This chain connects TRBV19 to TRBJ1-5; TRBD1 agrees at 9 bases. CDR3 protein: CASSTSRDRVLQPQHF. In nucleotides, the CDR3 is TGTGCCAGTAGTACAAGCCGGGACAGGGTGTTGCAGCCCCAGCATTTT. The full variable domain, its missing parts supplied by reference TRBV19 and TRBJ1-5, is DGGITQSPKYLFRKEGQNVTLSCEQNLNHDAMYWYRQDPGQGLRLIYYSQIVNDFQKGDIAEGYSVSREKKESFPLTVTSAQKNPTAFYLCASSTSRDRVLQPQHFGDGTRLSIL.